The next 31 T cell receptor beta chains were all read from a single sample in a study of response to subunit inactivated influenza vaccine. TCRdb called the RT-PCR reads again in MiXCR, with one record for every CDR3 protein. The table has more than 550,000 distinct CDR3 sequences, roughly 10% seen once. Another study also made use of these data, one on T cells expressing NK-cell markers. In that study: UMIs accompanied the 5'RACE template switching by which TCR beta cDNA was made.

The sample was PBMCs from blood, taken on the day of vaccination. These receptors were taken from a man aged 50-60 years who received an inactivated influenza vaccine.

The CDR3 loop reads CASSLNGENSPLHF. CDR3 in DNA: TGTGCCAGCAGTTTGAACGGGGAAAATTCACCCCTCCACTTT. The chain has TRBV27 and TRBJ1-6; no reliable D call. The CDR3 covers 14 residues. CDR1 MNHEY and CDR2 SMNVEV come from the germline V gene (reference sequence). V was pared by 3 bases and J by 7 bases, with 10 bases between.

This sequence joins TRBV28 and TRBJ2-2; 9 nucleotides match TRBD1. CDR1 is MDHEN and CDR2 is SYDVKM in the germline V gene. J was trimmed by 1 base and V by 6 bases; bases with no gene match: 3. The CDR3 consists of 15 residues. CDR3 nucleotide sequence: TGTGCCAGCAGATACAGGGGGCTGAACACCGGGGAGCTGTTTTTT. Residues: CASRYRGLNTGELFF.

This clonotype was recorded a few times. The chain uses TRBV28 and TRBJ2-1, with 10 bases matching TRBD1. The CDR3 runs to 16 residues. Trimming at V came to 6 bases and at J to 4 bases, leaving 9 bases not matched to a gene. From germline, CDR1 is MDHEN and CDR2 SYDVKM. Here the CDR3 reads CASRGPGQGVYNEQFF. As DNA, the CDR3 is TGTGCCAGCAGGGGGCCCGGACAGGGGGTTTACAATGAGCAGTTCTTC.

This clonotype was counted only a few times. The chain carries TRBV7-2 and TRBJ2-7; perhaps TRBD1 as D (6 bases). The CDR3 sequence is 16 residues long. The germline V gene has CDR1 SGHTA and CDR2 FQGNSA. Trimming stripped 4 bases from V and 0 bases from J, with 16 bases between. CDR3 nucleotides: TGTGCCAGCAGCTCAATGGGGACAATCAGCTCCTACGAGCAGTACTTC. It encodes CASSSMGTISSYEQYF.

This clonotype was seen a few times. This chain links TRBV12-3 or TRBV12-4 with TRBJ1-3; D is perhaps TRBD1 (6 bases). V dropped 3 bases and J dropped 8 bases, with 14 bases sitting between them. CDR3 length: 14 residues. CDR3 DNA: TGTGCCAGCAGTTTGTCAGGGGCGGGAGACACCATATATTTT. The encoded protein is CASSLSGAGDTIYF.

The V call is TRBV7-2, the J call TRBJ2-3, with D unresolved. Germline V gene sequence: CDR1 SGHTA, CDR2 FQGNSA. CDR3 length: 13 amino acids. V was trimmed by 3 bases and J by 6 bases, leaving 10 bases between them. The CDR3 DNA is TGTGCCAGCAGCTTCCCTACGGTTGATACGCAGTATTTT. This encodes CASSFPTVDTQYF.

This chain uses TRBV6-5 with TRBJ2-5; D ambiguous. Trimming stripped 0 bases from V and 5 bases from J, with 10 bases between. The V gene's germline CDR1 is MNHEY and CDR2 SVGAGI. CDR3 size: 14 residues. CDR3 DNA sequence: TGTGCCAGCAGTTACTCGATGGGGTTGGAGACCCAGTACTTC. Encoded protein: CASSYSMGLETQYF.

In its sample, this clonotype was seen many times. This rearrangement joins TRBV29-1 to TRBJ2-2, with D unresolved. The CDR3 has 11 amino acids. Germline loops: CDR1 SQVTM, CDR2 ANQGSEA. V gave up 6 bases and J gave up 3 bases, with 5 bases separating them. DNA for the CDR3: TGCAGCGTGAGCGACACCGGGGAGCTGTTTTTT. Translation gives CSVSDTGELFF.

This clonotype has ten or more counts. The CDR3 nucleotides are TGCGCCAGCAGCGAGGGAACAGATACGCAGTATTTT. Protein: CASSEGTDTQYF. The V call is TRBV5-1, the J call TRBJ2-3; D is perhaps TRBD2 (5 bases). The V end lost 4 bases, the J end lost 3 bases, and 6 bases lay between the germline ends. Germline V gene data show CDR1 as SGHRS and CDR2 as YFSETQ. This CDR3 spans 12 amino acids.

The sample holds a few counts of this clonotype. The genes are TRBV15 and TRBJ2-1; D possibly corresponds to TRBD2 (5 bases). Germline V lookup: CDR1 LNHNV, CDR2 YYDKDF (reference sequence). This CDR3 spans 16 amino acids. Trimming took 5 bases from V and 1 from J, leaving 15 bases between them. CDR3 amino acids: CATSRERLSSYNEQFF. For the CDR3, the DNA is TGTGCCACCAGCCGGGAACGGCTGTCTTCCTACAATGAGCAGTTCTTC.

The rearrangement joins TRBV5-1 to TRBJ2-7; D unclear. Germline V gene sequence: CDR1 SGHRS, CDR2 YFSETQ. The CDR3 totals 15 residues. The V end was cut by 0 bases, the J end by 3 bases, with 13 bases between. The CDR3: CASSLGVGSGYEQYF. Written as DNA, the CDR3 is TGCGCCAGCAGCTTGGGTGTTGGCAGTGGCTACGAGCAGTACTTC.

The chain carries TRBV6-6 and TRBJ1-1; D remains ambiguous. Germline loops: CDR1 MNHNY, CDR2 SVGAGI (reference sequence). V shed 0 bases and J shed 5 bases, with 7 bases lying between them. The CDR3 consists of 13 residues. The CDR3 DNA reads TGTGCCAGCAGTTACTCGATCGGGACTGAAGCTTTCTTT. Protein: CASSYSIGTEAFF.

This clonotype was counted only a few times. The chain uses TRBV15 and TRBJ2-1; perhaps TRBD1 as D (6 bases). CDR1 is LNHNV and CDR2 is YYDKDF in the germline V gene (reference sequence). Trimming shortened V by 3 bases and J by 8 bases, and 17 bases separated the two germline ends. CDR3 length equals 15 residues. The CDR3 region has the DNA TGTGCCACCAGCAGCGCGCACCCAAGGGGGTATGAGCAGTTCTTC. Translating it yields CATSSAHPRGYEQFF. The variable domain in full, with the rest retrieved from reference TRBV15 and TRBJ2-1, is DAMVIQNPRYQVTQFGKPVTLSCSQTLNHNVMYWYQQKSSQAPKLLFHYYDKDFNNEADTPDNFQSRRPNTSFCFLDIRSPGLGDTAMYLCATSSAHPRGYEQFFGPGTRLTVL.

The V and J genes are TRBV7-9 and TRBJ2-3; 10 nucleotides agree with TRBD2. The CDR3 has 16 amino acids. Germline loops: CDR1 SEHNR, CDR2 FQNEAQ (reference sequence). The J segment lost 0 bases and the V segment lost 5 bases, leaving 5 bases of the junction unmatched. The CDR3 loop is CASSKGLAFSTDTQYF. CDR3 nucleotides: TGTGCCAGCAGCAAGGGACTAGCGTTTAGCACAGATACGCAGTATTTT.

V usage is TRBV12-3 or TRBV12-4 and J usage is TRBJ2-7; D may be TRBD1 (5 bases). V was trimmed by 6 bases and J by 0 bases, leaving 12 bases between them. The CDR3 spans 14 residues. CDR3 amino acids: CASREQANSYEQYF. As DNA, the CDR3 is TGTGCCAGCAGGGAACAGGCGAACTCCTACGAGCAGTACTTC.

This clonotype occurred a few times. One end of the junction is discordant with germline, which a read error may explain. The chain has TRBV7-7 and TRBJ2-3; D remains unclear. There are 13 residues in the CDR3. The germline CDR1 and CDR2 sequences are SSHAT and FNYEAQ (reference sequence). In DNA form, the CDR3 reads TGTGCTAGCAGCTTTGCCGAGTCAGATACGCAGTATTTT. This translates into CASSFAESDTQYF.

The chain carries TRBV4-1 and TRBJ1-2; unclear D gene. Germline CDR1 reads MGHRA; CDR2 reads YSYEKL. This CDR3 is 11 amino acids long. Trimming cost V 0 bases and J 5 bases, with 1 base left between them. CDR3: CASSQEYGYTF. The CDR3 nucleotides read TGCGCCAGCAGCCAAGAATATGGCTACACCTTC.

This clonotype was counted a few times. The J gene is TRBJ2-5, the V gene TRBV7-2, with D unclear. The V gene lost 1 base and the J gene lost 5 bases, with 11 bases spanning the gap. The CDR3 covers 14 residues. CDR1 SGHTA and CDR2 FQGNSA come from the germline V gene. CDR3 in amino acids: CASSLGATRETQYF. CDR3 nucleotide sequence: TGTGCCAGCAGCTTAGGAGCAACGAGGGAGACCCAGTACTTC. Supplemented by reference TRBV7-2 and TRBJ2-5, the full variable domain reads GAGVSQSPSNKVTEKGKDVELRCDPISGHTALYWYRQSLGQGLEFLIYFQGNSAPDKSGLPSDRFSAERTGGSVSTLTIQRTQQEDSAVYLCASSLGATRETQYFGPGTRLLVL.

The DNA for the CDR3 is TGTGCCAGCAGTTTGTCAGGGATCACTGAAGCTTTCTTT. It codes for CASSLSGITEAFF. V gene TRBV12-3 or TRBV12-4 combines with J gene TRBJ1-1; perhaps TRBD1 as D (5 bases). This CDR3 spans 13 amino acids. V was pared by 3 bases and J by 4 bases, with 9 bases between.

In its sample, this clonotype was seen many times. The V and J genes are TRBV12-3 or TRBV12-4 and TRBJ2-2; D remains ambiguous. The CDR3 is 11 amino acids. V gave up 3 bases and J gave up 9 bases, with 5 bases separating them. The CDR3 protein is CASSFARELFF. The CDR3 DNA is TGTGCCAGCAGTTTTGCCCGGGAGCTGTTTTTT.

The genes are TRBV5-1 and TRBJ2-1, with a tentative D call TRBD2 (6 bases). Germline CDR1 and CDR2: SGHRS and YFSETQ. This CDR3 spans 15 amino acids. Trimming shortened V by 6 bases and J by 8 bases, and 21 bases separated the two germline ends. The CDR3 is CASTRQSSEIDEQFF. Written as DNA, the CDR3 is TGCGCCAGCACCCGACAGTCTAGCGAAATCGATGAGCAGTTCTTC.

The chain has TRBV20-1 and TRBJ2-1, with a weak D call TRBD2 (5 bases). The V and J ends lost 6 bases and 0 bases respectively, with 18 bases between them. Germline V gene sequence: CDR1 DFQATT, CDR2 SNEGSKA (reference sequence). This CDR3 is built from 16 residues. The CDR3 sequence is CSANRPNSDSYNEQFF. The CDR3 region has the DNA TGCAGTGCCAACCGACCGAATAGCGACTCCTACAATGAGCAGTTCTTC.

In this sample, this clonotype turned up many times. The V and J genes are TRBV4-3 and TRBJ2-2; D is perhaps TRBD2 (5 bases). Per germline, CDR1 LGHNA and CDR2 YSLEER. Trimming left V 1 base short and J 6 bases short, with 9 bases between. The CDR3 length is 14 residues. CDR3 sequence: CASSQGGSAGELFF. The DNA for the CDR3 is TGCGCCAGCAGCCAAGGGGGTAGCGCCGGGGAGCTGTTTTTT.

A word on this clonotype: A read error is likely, as this CDR3 ends without the conserved phenylalanine or tryptophan. The chain has TRBV20-1 and TRBJ2-1, with D unclear. Germline lookup yields CDR1 DFQATT and CDR2 SNEGSKA (reference sequence). V dropped 3 bases and J dropped 4 bases, with 10 bases sitting between them. CDR3 size: 13 residues. The CDR3 reads CSASRPQYNEQFL. The CDR3 DNA reads TGCAGTGCTAGCCGACCACAATACAATGAGCAGTTCCTC.

This clonotype was counted a few times. This chain connects TRBV18 to TRBJ2-1; 10 bases agree with TRBD2. The CDR3 loop spans 17 amino acids. The V segment lost 6 bases and the J segment 2 bases; nucleotides outside the gene matches: 10. CDR1 and CDR2 (germline): KGHSH, LQKENI. This chain's CDR3 is CASSRITSGITYNEQFF. CDR3 nucleotide sequence: TGTGCCAGCTCGCGGATCACTAGCGGGATTACCTACAATGAGCAGTTCTTC.

This clonotype was seen ten or more times. The chain employs TRBV4-1 and TRBJ1-2; weak D call: TRBD1 (5 bases). The CDR3 consists of 16 residues. Per the germline V gene, CDR1 is MGHRA and CDR2 is YSYEKL. Trimming took off 0 bases at V and 5 bases at J, with 16 bases between the two ends. The CDR3 DNA is TGCGCCAGCAGCCAAGATAACTCGGGGGTTCGGTATGGCTACACCTTC. It codes for CASSQDNSGVRYGYTF.

The rearrangement uses TRBV5-6 and TRBJ2-3; D is uncertain. The CDR3 runs 11 residues. Germline assignment: CDR1 SGHDT and CDR2 YYEEEE. V lost 0 bases and J lost 11, with 7 bases in between. The CDR3 region is CASSLDQQQYF. Written as DNA, the CDR3 is TGTGCCAGCAGCTTGGACCAGCAGCAGTATTTT.

The CDR3 bases are TGTGCCAGCAGCCATGGAGGGGGAGAGACCCAGTACTTC. Protein product: CASSHGGGETQYF. This chain joins TRBV11-2 and TRBJ2-5; either TRBD1 or TRBD2 may fit D (6 bases each). Trimming stripped 5 bases from V and 4 bases from J, with 11 bases between. The CDR3 runs 13 residues. Germline loops: CDR1 SGHAT, CDR2 FQNNGV.

This clonotype was observed a few times. CDR3 protein: CASSLGGTDHNEQFF. The CDR3 nucleotides are TGCGCCAGCAGCTTGGGGGGGACAGATCACAATGAGCAGTTCTTC. The rearrangement uses TRBV5-1 and TRBJ2-1; 7 positions match TRBD1. Germline trimming cut 0 bases from V and 5 bases from J; bases unmatched to any gene: 5. The CDR3 spans 15 residues. CDR1 SGHRS and CDR2 YFSETQ come from the germline V gene.

There are a few counts of this clonotype. The V and J genes are TRBV15 and TRBJ2-7, with 10 bases lining up with TRBD2. From germline, CDR1 is LNHNV and CDR2 YYDKDF (reference sequence). The CDR3 runs 16 residues. Trimming cost V 3 bases and J 1 base; bases outside gene matches: 6. The CDR3, as DNA: TGTGCCACCAGCAGTCTAGCGGGAGAGAAGTCCTACGAGCAGTACTTC. Its protein product is CATSSLAGEKSYEQYF.

About this clonotype: A much larger clone is a single base away; this may be a read error. The rearrangement joins TRBV12-3 or TRBV12-4 to TRBJ2-3; TRBD1 matches 10 bases. V dropped 2 bases and J dropped 4; count of bases not matched to a gene: 6. The CDR3 is made up of 16 amino acids. This CDR3 reads CASSLRSTGGSDTQYF. In nucleotides, the CDR3 is TGTGCCAGCAGTTTAAGATCGACAGGGGGCTCAGATACGCAGTATTTT.